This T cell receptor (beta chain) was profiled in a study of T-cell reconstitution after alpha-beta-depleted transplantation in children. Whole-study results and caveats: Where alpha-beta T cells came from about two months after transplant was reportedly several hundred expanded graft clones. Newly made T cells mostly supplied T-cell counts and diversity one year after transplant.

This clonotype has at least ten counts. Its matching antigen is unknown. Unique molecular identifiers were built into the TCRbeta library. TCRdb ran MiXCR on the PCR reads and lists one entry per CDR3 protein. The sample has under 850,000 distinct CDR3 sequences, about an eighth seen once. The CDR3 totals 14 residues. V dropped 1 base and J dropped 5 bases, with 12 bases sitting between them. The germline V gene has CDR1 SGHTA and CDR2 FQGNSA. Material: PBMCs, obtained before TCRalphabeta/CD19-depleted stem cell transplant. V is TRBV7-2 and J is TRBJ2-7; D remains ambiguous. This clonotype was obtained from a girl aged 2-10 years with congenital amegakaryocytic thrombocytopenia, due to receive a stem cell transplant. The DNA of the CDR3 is TGTGCCAGCAGCTTAGGGGGTAGCTCTCACGAGCAGTACTTC. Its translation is CASSLGGSSHEQYF.